The clone carrying this T cell receptor (beta chain) has only a few counts. Antigen specificity is unknown. This sample was taken from a study of T cells in Graves' hyperthyroidism and ophthalmopathy. RNA transcripts served as the template for amplifying TCR beta CDR3 regions. HTBI primers drove first-round RT-PCR of the TCR CDR3. TCRdb reprocessed the multiplex PCR reads with MiXCR, giving one entry per CDR3 protein. The sample lists roughly 360,000 distinct CDR3 sequences, about 13% occurring once. Overall study findings and caveats: Among clonotypes expanded in thyroid above 0.001, most were also found in blood.

Pregnant or lactating patients were excluded, as were those with uncontrolled infection or other autoimmune disease. Diagnosing involved the use of clinical symptoms, serum thyroxine and TRAb, thyroid ultrasound and orbital computed tomography. Cells are PBMCs isolated from around 9.4 ml of fresh blood. The CDR3 is 16 residues long. CDR1 is SGHRS, CDR2 YFSETQ, per germline. Trimming took off 2 bases at V and 4 bases at J, with 13 bases between the two ends. The sequence came from a man aged 25-45 years with Graves' hyperthyroidism that later progressed to Graves' ophthalmopathy. The chain employs TRBV5-1 and TRBJ1-6; D ambiguous. Material for sequencing was blood. In DNA, the CDR3 is TGCGCCAGCAGCTTAGGTGGGAACACGTATAATTCACCCCTCCACTTT. Its protein is CASSLGGNTYNSPLHF.